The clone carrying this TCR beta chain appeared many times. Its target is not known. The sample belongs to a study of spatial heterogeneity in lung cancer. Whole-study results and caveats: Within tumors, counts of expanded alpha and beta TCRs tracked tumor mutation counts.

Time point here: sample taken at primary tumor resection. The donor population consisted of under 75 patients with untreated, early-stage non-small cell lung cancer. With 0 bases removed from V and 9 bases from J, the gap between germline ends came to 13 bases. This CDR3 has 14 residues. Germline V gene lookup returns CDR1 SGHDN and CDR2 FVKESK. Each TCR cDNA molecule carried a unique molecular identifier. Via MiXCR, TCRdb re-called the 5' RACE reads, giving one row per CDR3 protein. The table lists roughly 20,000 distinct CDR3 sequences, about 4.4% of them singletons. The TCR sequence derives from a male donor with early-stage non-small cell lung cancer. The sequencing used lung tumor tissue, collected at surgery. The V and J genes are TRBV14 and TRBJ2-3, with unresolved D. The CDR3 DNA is TGTGCCAGCAGCCAAGAGTCCCGAAAAGGGACGCAGTATTTT. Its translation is CASSQESRKGTQYF. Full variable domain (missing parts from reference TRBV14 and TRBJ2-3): EAGVTQFPSHSVIEKGQTVTLRCDPISGHDNLYWYRRVMGKEIKFLLHFVKESKQDESGMPNNRFLAERTGGTYSTLKVQPAELEDSGVYFCASSQESRKGTQYFGPGTRLTVL.